This TCR beta chain was sequenced during a study of cytomegalovirus exposure and HLA in healthy donors. This clone was counted only a few times. Its antigen is unidentified. This PCR relied on a set of 60 Vbeta primers and 13 Jbeta primers. In the original processing: A later analysis counted 80 million or so unique TCR beta chains, about 10 million shared. Some clones are missing from TCRdb's copy, which holds only in-frame ones; the method was immunoSEQ multiplex PCR. D and trimming come from the DNA, and the V and J calls and clone size come from that table. The table records 90,000 to 150,000 clones, 15% of them present only once. Overall study results and limits: In a later analysis, at a false discovery rate of 0.05, 15,000 to 20,000 TCR beta sequences were associated with HLA alleles.

Looked up from germline, CDR1 is SGHDT and CDR2 is YYEEEE. There are 14 residues in the CDR3. Trimming took 3 bases from V and 10 from J; bases not matched to a gene: 9. The J gene is TRBJ1-4, the V gene TRBV5-6, with TRBD1 matching 7 bases. Sequenced sample: PBMCs. The sequence was collected from a young woman in good health and CMV-seronegative. CDR3: CASSSSGGIGKLFF. CDR3 sequence (DNA): TGTGCCAGCAGCTCATCAGGGGGAATCGGAAAACTGTTTTTT.